This entry is about one T cell receptor (beta chain). This clone appeared once. There is no known antigen for this receptor. No base-level quality is on record; no much larger clone is a single base apart. This sample stems from a study of CD4 T cells in relation to SARS-CoV-2 and coronaviruses (dated by TCRdb to the early 2020s). Describing the broader study: In the ViraFEST assay, PBMCs were grown with antigen for approximately 10 days, and TCR beta CDR3s were then sequenced to identify antigen-specific clonal expansions. An HIV-1 Nef peptide pool or a no-peptide culture served as the negative reference condition. HLA restriction was mapped for shared crossreactive spike epitopes using patient-derived lymphoblastoid cell lines. The study assessed, at the TCR clonotype level, memory CD4+ T cell crossreactivity between SARS-CoV-2 and common cold coronavirus spike proteins. Samples from a few pre-COVID donors and the naive versus memory experiments were sequenced with the Adaptive Biotechnologies TCR-sequencing kit; other data were Illumina-based. A different TCR-beta assay, based on Illumina, was used to sequence expansion assays from other donors in the study. Study-wide conclusions, independent of this receptor: Compared with monoreactive clones, crossreactive clones had significantly weaker SARS-CoV-2-driven expansion, a result consistent with antigenic imprinting. Because no donor provided both pre-pandemic and post-infection samples, tracing the source of pre-existing responses was limited. Memory CD4+ clonotypes crossrecognizing SARS-CoV-2 and at least one common cold coronavirus spike were found in 50% to 80% of donors. Because the crossreactivity analysis focused on spike protein, crossreactivity against other viral proteins was not assessed. The study was constrained by small numbers of patients and of tested TCRs.

CD4+ T cells from unexposed donors were collected before the COVID-19 pandemic (2011-2018). Following 10 days of culture, the EasySep CD4+ T cell isolation kit was used to isolate CD4+ T cells. Unexposed donor CD4+ T cells were tested for reactivity to SARS-CoV-2 S and N and four common cold coronavirus spike pools, as cell number allowed. Each well held a few million PBMCs cultured in IMDM containing approximately 5.4% human AB serum and approximately 9 IU/ml IL-2. Half of the culture medium was replaced with fresh IL-2-containing medium on days 3 and 7. Each peptide culture condition was generally run in triplicate replicate wells. Leukapheresis product for the unexposed donors was purchased commercially. Ficoll-Paque PLUS gradient centrifugation was used to isolate PBMCs from either whole blood or leukapheresis product. PBMCs were either used fresh in the expansion assay or cryopreserved at -140 degrees C. The QIAamp Micro DNA Kit was used to extract genomic DNA from the CD4+ T cells.

Libraries were built with the immunoSEQ multiplex PCR assay. In the original analysis: Preprocessing removed nonproductive sequences and CDR3s not starting with C, not ending with F or W, or shorter than 7 amino acids. The MANAFEST web app identified antigen-specific clonotypes based on expansion compared with the reference and other culture wells. A clone was considered positive if the clone showed significant expansion compared with the reference culture in 2 of 3 replicate wells at an FDR below 0.05. A further requirement for positive clones was significant expansion compared with all other tandem wells, along with an odds ratio above 5. After three terminal residues were trimmed from each end, CDR3 homology was quantified as pairwise Levenshtein distance using the stringdist R package. TCRdb carries this immuneACCESS record with in-frame sequences only. Its versions omit some clonotypes, under half of them owing to an unresolved V gene in the studies checked, with the rest unexplained. D and trimming come from the DNA, and the V and J calls and clone size come from that table. Recorded for this sample are 20,000 to 25,000 clones; approximately 76% of them occurred a single time. 9.5% to 15% of the sample is taken by the ten largest.

The CDR3 goes from the cysteine to the phenylalanine over 14 residues. The sequence is cut down to CDR3 DNA, 42 bases in frame from base 1. V is cut by 1 base and J by 4 bases, and the space between the germline ends is 9 bases. As encoded in the germline V gene, CDR1 is SGHAT while CDR2 is FQNNGV. The sequence was obtained from a human donor in good health. The specimen sequenced was CD4+ T cells from PBMCs, cultured in vitro. The V and J genes are TRBV11-2 and TRBJ2-3; confidence is insufficient to name the D gene. Here is the DNA: TGTGCCAGCAGCTTAGTAGGCAGATCAGATACGCAGTATTTT. This encodes CASSLVGRSDTQYF.